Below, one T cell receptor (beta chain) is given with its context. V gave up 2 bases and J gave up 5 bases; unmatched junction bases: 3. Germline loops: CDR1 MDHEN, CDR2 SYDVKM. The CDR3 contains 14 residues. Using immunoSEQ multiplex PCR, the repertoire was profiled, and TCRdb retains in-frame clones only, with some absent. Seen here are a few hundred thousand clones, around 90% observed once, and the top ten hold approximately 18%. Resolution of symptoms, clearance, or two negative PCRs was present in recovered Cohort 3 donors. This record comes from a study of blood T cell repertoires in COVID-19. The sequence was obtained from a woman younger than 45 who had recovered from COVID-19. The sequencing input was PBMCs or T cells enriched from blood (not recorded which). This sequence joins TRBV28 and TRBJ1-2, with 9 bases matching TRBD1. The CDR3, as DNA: TGTGCCAGCAGTTTAACGACAGGGGGTTATGGCTACACCTTC. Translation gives CASSLTTGGYGYTF.